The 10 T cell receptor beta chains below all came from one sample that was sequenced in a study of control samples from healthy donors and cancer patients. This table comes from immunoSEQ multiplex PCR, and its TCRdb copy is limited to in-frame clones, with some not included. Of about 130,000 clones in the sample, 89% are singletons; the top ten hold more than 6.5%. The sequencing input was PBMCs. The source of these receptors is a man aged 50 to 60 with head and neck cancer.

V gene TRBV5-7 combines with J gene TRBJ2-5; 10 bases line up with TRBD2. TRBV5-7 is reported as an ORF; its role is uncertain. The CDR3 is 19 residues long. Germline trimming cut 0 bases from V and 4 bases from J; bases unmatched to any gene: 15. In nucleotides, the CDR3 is TGTGCCAGCAGCTTGGGGGATGTAGAGCTAGCGGGAGTCGGAGAGACCCAGTACTTC. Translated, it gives CASSLGDVELAGVGETQYF.

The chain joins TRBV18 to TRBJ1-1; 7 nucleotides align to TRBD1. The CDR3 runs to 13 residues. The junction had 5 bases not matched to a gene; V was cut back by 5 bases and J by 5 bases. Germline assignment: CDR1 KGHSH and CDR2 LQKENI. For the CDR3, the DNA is TGTGCCAGCTCAAACAGGGGTGGTACTGAAGCTTTCTTT. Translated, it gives CASSNRGGTEAFF.

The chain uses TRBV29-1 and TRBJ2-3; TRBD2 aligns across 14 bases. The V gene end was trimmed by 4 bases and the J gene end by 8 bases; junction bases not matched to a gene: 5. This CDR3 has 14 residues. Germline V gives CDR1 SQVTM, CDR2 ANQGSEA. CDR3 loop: CSVVGLAGALTQYF. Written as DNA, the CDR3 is TGCAGCGTTGTGGGACTAGCGGGGGCGCTTACGCAGTATTTT.

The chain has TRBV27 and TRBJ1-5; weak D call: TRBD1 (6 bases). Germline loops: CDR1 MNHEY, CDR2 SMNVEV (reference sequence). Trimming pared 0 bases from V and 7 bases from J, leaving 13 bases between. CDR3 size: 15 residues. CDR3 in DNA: TGTGCCAGCAGTTTATCAGCGCAGGGGAAGCAGCCCCAGCATTTT. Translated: CASSLSAQGKQPQHF.

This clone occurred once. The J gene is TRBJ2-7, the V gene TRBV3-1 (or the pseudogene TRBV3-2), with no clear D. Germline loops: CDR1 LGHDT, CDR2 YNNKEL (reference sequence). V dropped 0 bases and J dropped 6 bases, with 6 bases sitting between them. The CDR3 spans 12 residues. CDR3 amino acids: CASSQDKREQYF. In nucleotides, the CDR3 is TGTGCCAGCAGCCAAGATAAGCGCGAGCAGTACTTC.

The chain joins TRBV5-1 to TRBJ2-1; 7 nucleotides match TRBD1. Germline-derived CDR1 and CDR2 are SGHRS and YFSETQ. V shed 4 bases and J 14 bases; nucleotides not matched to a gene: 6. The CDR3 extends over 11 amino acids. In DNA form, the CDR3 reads TGCGCCAGCAGCCAAGACAGGGTGGAGTTCTTC. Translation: CASSQDRVEFF.

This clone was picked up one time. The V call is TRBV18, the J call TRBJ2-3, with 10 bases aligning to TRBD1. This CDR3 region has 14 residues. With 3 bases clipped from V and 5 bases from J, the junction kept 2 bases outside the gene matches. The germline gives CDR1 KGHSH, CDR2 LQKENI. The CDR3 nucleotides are TGTGCCAGCTCACCCGGACAGGGGGGAGATACGCAGTATTTT. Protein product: CASSPGQGGDTQYF.

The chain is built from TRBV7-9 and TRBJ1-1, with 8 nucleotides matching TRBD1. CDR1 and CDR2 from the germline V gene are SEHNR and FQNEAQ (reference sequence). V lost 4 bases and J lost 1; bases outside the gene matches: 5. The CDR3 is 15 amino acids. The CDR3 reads CASSSRDRRNTEAFF. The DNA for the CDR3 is TGTGCCAGCAGCTCCCGGGACAGGCGGAACACTGAAGCTTTCTTT.

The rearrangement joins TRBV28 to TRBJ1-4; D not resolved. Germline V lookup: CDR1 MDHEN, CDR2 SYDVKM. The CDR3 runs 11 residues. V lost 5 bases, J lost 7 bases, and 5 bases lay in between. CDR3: CASSNREKLFF. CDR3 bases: TGTGCCAGCAGTAACCGTGAAAAACTGTTTTTT.

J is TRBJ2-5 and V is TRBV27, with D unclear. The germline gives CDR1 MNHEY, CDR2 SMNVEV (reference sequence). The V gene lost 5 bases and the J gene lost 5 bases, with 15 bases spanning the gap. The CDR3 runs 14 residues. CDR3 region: CASSLLGPRETQYF. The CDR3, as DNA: TGTGCCAGCAGTCTCCTAGGCCCTCGGGAGACCCAGTACTTC.